The following is a TCR beta chain sequence with its context. Authors' methods: Estimates of nucleated cell counts were drawn from the amplification of reference gene primers. Data came from immunoSEQ multiplex PCR; TCRdb stores just in-frame clones and leaves some out. Clonal size and the V and J genes are those of that table, whereas D and trimming came from the DNA. The table records approximately 220,000 clones, around 83% of them present only once. This record comes from a study of blood T cell repertoires in COVID-19. Study-level information: COVID-19 samples, acute and convalescent, were from the United States, Italy and Spain. T cells, B-cell-depleted T cells, or PBMCs supplied cDNA or gDNA.

This TCR was recovered from a woman aged 50 to 65 with acute or convalescent COVID-19. Input material: peripheral blood.

CDR3 in amino acids: CASSSMDSYEQYF. CDR3 bases: TGTGCCAGCAGTTCCATGGACAGTTACGAGCAGTACTTC. The rearrangement joins TRBV27 to TRBJ2-7, with D perhaps matching TRBD1 (6 bases). The length of the CDR3 is 13 residues. The germline V gene encodes CDR1 MNHEY and CDR2 SMNVEV (reference sequence). Trimming shortened V by 4 bases and J by 4 bases, and 11 bases separated the two germline ends.